This T cell receptor beta chain was captured by sequencing in a study of blood T cell repertoires in COVID-19. Across the study: There were acute and convalescent COVID-19 samples, and they came from the United States, Italy and Spain. From T cells, B-cell-depleted T cells, or PBMCs came the material, which was cDNA or gDNA.

Looked up from germline, CDR1 is MNHNY and CDR2 is SVGAGI (reference sequence). This CDR3 is 16 amino acids long. V lost 0 bases to trimming and J lost 3 bases, with 13 bases between them. In the authors' workflow: Counts of nucleated cells, estimated from reference gene primer amplification, were obtained. Only in-frame clones appear in the TCRdb table, and some are missing; sequencing was by immunoSEQ multiplex PCR. V, J and clone size are taken as reported in that table, and D and trimming were inferred from the DNA itself. The repertoire includes hundreds of thousands of clones, 85% of them detected once, and 3.5% to 4% sits in the top ten.

Input material: peripheral blood. This receptor was taken from a woman between 18 and 29 years old with acute or convalescent COVID-19. The rearrangement links TRBV6-6 to TRBJ2-3, with D possibly TRBD1 on 6 matching bases. The CDR3 is CASSYSGRGGTDTQYF. The CDR3 region has the DNA TGTGCCAGCAGTTACTCAGGCAGGGGCGGGACAGATACGCAGTATTTT.